This T cell receptor beta chain emerged from a study of radiation and T cells in renal cell carcinoma. About the research overall: Nephrectomy followed 15 Gy stereotactic body radiation by 4 weeks.

Time point: baseline pretreatment blood. Indicated treatment: 15 Gy SBRT to primary tumor, nephrectomy 4 weeks later. The tumor was a clear cell renal cell carcinoma. Some clones are missing from TCRdb's copy, which holds only in-frame ones; the method was immunoSEQ multiplex PCR. The sample lists around 140,000 clones, 88% seen once, with 3.5% to 5% in the top ten. The receptor's source is a woman in her 70s with renal cell carcinoma. The material was blood, obtained from a patient whose treatment included radiotherapy and nephrectomy.

The DNA of the CDR3 is TGTGCCAGCAGCCGGGGGGTCGAGACCCAGTACTTC. Protein: CASSRGVETQYF. The chain joins TRBV5-4 to TRBJ2-5; 7 positions match TRBD2. CDR1 SGHNT and CDR2 YYREEE come from the germline V gene (reference sequence). There are 12 residues in the CDR3. Trimming took 4 bases from V and 5 from J; bases not matched to a gene: 2. The full variable domain, in which reference TRBV5-4 and TRBJ2-5 provide the parts outside the CDR3, is ETGVTQSPTHLIKTRGQQVTLRCSSQSGHNTVSWYQQALGQGPQFIFQYYREEENGRGNFPPRFSGLQFPNYSSELNVNALELDDSALYLCASSRGVETQYFGPGTRLLVL.